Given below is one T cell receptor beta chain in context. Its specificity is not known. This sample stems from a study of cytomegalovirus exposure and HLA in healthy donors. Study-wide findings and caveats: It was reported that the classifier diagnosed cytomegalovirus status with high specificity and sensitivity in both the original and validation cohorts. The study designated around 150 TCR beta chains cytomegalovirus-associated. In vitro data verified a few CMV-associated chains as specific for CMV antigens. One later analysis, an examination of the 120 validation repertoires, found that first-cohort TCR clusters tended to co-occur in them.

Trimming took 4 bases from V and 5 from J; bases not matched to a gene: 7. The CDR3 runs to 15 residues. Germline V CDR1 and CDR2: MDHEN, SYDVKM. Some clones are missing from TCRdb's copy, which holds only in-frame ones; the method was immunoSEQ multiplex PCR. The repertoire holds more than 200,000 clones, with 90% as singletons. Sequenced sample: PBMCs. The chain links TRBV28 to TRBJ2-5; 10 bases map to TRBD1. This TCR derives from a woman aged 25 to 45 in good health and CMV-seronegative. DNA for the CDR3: TGTGCCAGCAGTTCGTGGACAGGGGGTGGGGAGACCCAGTACTTC. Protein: CASSSWTGGGETQYF. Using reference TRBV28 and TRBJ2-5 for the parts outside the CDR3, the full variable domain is DVKVTQSSRYLVKRTGEKVFLECVQDMDHENMFWYRQDPGLGLRLIYFSYDVKMKEKGDIPEGYSVSREKKERFSLILESASTNQTSMYLCASSSWTGGGETQYFGPGTRLLVL.